This T cell receptor (beta chain) comes out of a study of T cell responses to AZD1222 COVID-19 vaccine (dated by TCRdb to the early 2020s). In the study overall: AZD1222 recipients whose second dose came at about 4 weeks and those whose second dose came at about 12 weeks were combined into one group, since spike-specific TCR depth and breadth did not differ between the two schedules. TCR sequencing covered 230 or so trial participants: about 210 given two doses of AZD1222 and approximately 26 given two doses of MenACWY control vaccine. Trial participants were enrolled by age into 18-55, 56-69 and 70-plus year subgroups, with roughly 160, 29 and 62 TCR-sequenced participants respectively. Study-level results and caveats: Conclusions about previously exposed vaccinees are limited, since just six AZD1222 recipients were seropositive for SARS-CoV-2 at baseline. Epitopes outside the regions mutated in the B.1.351 and B.1.1.7 variants were reportedly recognized by nearly half of the unique spike-specific TCRs. Because no day 14 peak-response samples were available, repertoires were characterized only after the peak T cell response. After two AZD1222 doses, spike-specific TCR breadth and depth were significantly higher than at day 0 and than in MenACWY recipients. Vaccine-associated CD4 TCRs spanned the whole spike protein, with dominant responses in regions 160-218 and 743-854. Most participants were white British and females outnumbered males, and the authors suggested that clonal diversity may have been underestimated. The 56-69-year group was small, and its depth increase did not reach significance, likely because of low power.

The CDR3 regions of human TCRbeta chains were analyzed by immunosequencing. On the study's bioinformatics: Repertoire TCRs were matched against a reference library of SARS-CoV-2-specific TCRs generated with the MIRA antigen-specificity platform. Breadth was defined as the fraction of unique TCRs that were SARS-CoV-2-associated, and depth was defined as the fraction of total T cells that were SARS-CoV-2-associated. Using the MIRA data, each spike-specific TCR was mapped to the spike region that the TCR reacts to and placed in a CD4 or CD8 class. Log10-transformed breadth and depth values were compared by one-way ANOVA with Sidak's multiple comparisons tests. The table was pulled from immuneACCESS by TCRdb, which kept in-frame rearrangements only. Such tables lose some clones; where checked, under half of the loss comes from unresolved V genes, and the rest has no known cause. That table is the source of V, J and clone size, and D and trimming were worked out from the DNA. Recorded for this sample are about 55,000 clones; roughly nine tenths of them occurred a single time. The top ten clones comprise roughly 2.1% of the sample.

In regard to this clone: The antigen it recognizes is unknown. Per-nucleotide qualities are absent, and no much larger clonotype sits a single base away.

This specimen's time point label, interpreted: baseline before first vaccination. Samples from vaccinated people were obtained from the UK trials COV001 and COV002, which included a single-blind randomized controlled phase 2/3 trial of AZD1222 (ChAdOx1 nCoV-19) in healthy adults. For TCRbeta chain sequencing, PBMC samples were collected from trial participants at day 0 and at day 28 after the second dose. The starting material was peripheral blood, obtained on day 0 of AZD1222 vaccination. This sequence was found in an adult in good health.

The CDR3 region reads CASSPGIAETQYF. The DNA sequence is given as TGCGCCAGCAGTCCCGGGATTGCAGAGACCCAGTACTTC. This chain joins TRBV10-1 to TRBJ2-5, with a weak D call of TRBD2 (5 bases match). Trimming costs V 5 bases and J 4 bases, and their ends lie 11 bases apart. The CDR3 spans 13 residues, from the cysteine through the phenylalanine. Left in the record is the CDR3 DNA by itself, 39 bases read in frame from the first base. Reading the germline V gene (reference sequence) gives CDR1 WNHNN and CDR2 SYGVQD.